The present TCR beta chain was sequenced within a study of STAT5B mutations in CD4+ large granular lymphocyte leukemia. General observations from the study: Compared with healthy controls (2/35), patient top clones favored TRBV06 (8/27). Main leukemic clonotypes were patient-specific, but roughly 25% appeared at low frequency elsewhere.

Repertoires were generated with immunoSEQ multiplex PCR, while TCRdb's copy carries only in-frame clones and drops some. The sample contains around 35,000 clones, around 76% of which appear only once. The V gene's germline CDR1 is SGHNT and CDR2 YYREEE (reference sequence). This CDR3 is 16 amino acids long. Trimming stripped 4 bases from V and 1 base from J, with 17 bases between. Control samples were healthy donors' buffy coats. To note about this clone: Its specificity is not known.

V usage is TRBV5-4 and J usage is TRBJ2-5; D perhaps matches TRBD2 (6 bases). The sequence derives from a human donor in good health. The source material was CD4+ T cells from blood buffy coats. CDR3 amino acids: CASSPRLVVGQETQYF. The CDR3 DNA reads as TGTGCCAGCAGCCCTAGACTAGTCGTGGGCCAAGAGACCCAGTACTTC.